What follows are 29 T cell receptor beta chains derived from one specimen sequenced in a study of cytomegalovirus exposure and HLA in healthy donors (dated by TCRdb to 2015 to 2018). The library relied on the immunoSEQ multiplex PCR assay. TCRdb re-hosts the immuneACCESS table, in-frame sequences only. Its copies lack some clones; in the studies checked, an unresolved V gene accounts for under half of them, and the cause for the rest is not known. The sample records tens of thousands of clones, more than 85% of which are singletons. The ten largest clones add up to approximately 4% of the sample. Sequenced sample: PBMCs. These receptors all come from a woman in her 30s in good health and CMV-seronegative.

The rearrangement joins TRBV5-5 to TRBJ2-3; 9 bases are a match to TRBD2. CDR3 size: 17 residues. V was clipped by 6 bases and J by 0 bases; unmatched bases: 11. Germline V CDR1 and CDR2: SGHKS, YYEKEE (reference sequence). The CDR3 loop reads CASNPWLAGLSTDTQYF. In DNA form, the CDR3 reads TGTGCCAGCAACCCCTGGCTAGCGGGACTTAGCACAGATACGCAGTATTTT. The full variable domain, completed using reference TRBV5-5 and TRBJ2-3, is DAGVTQSPTHLIKTRGQQVTLRCSPISGHKSVSWYQQVLGQGPQFIFQYYEKEERGRGNFPDRFSARQFPNYSSELNVNALLLGDSALYLCASNPWLAGLSTDTQYFGPGTRLTVL.

The rearrangement links TRBV7-9 to TRBJ1-3; no firm D call. Germline loops: CDR1 SEHNR, CDR2 FQNEAQ (reference sequence). This CDR3 has 14 amino acids. The germline V and J ends were trimmed by 10 bases and 0 bases, with 13 bases remaining between them. The CDR3 spells CATQGLSSGNTIYF. The CDR3 nucleotides read TGTGCCACCCAAGGACTCAGCTCTGGAAACACCATATATTTT.

This chain uses TRBV6-1 with TRBJ2-3; 9 bases line up with TRBD2. The CDR3 loop spans 15 amino acids. In germline, CDR1 is MNHNS, CDR2 SASEGT. The junction had 6 bases not matched to a gene; V was cut back by 5 bases and J by 3 bases. The CDR3 is CASSKLAGNTDTQYF. The CDR3 DNA reads TGTGCCAGCAGTAAGCTAGCGGGAAATACAGATACGCAGTATTTT.

Only one count was recorded for this clone. The chain carries TRBV30 and TRBJ2-3; unclear D gene. Germline lookup yields CDR1 GTSNPN and CDR2 SVGIG (reference sequence). V dropped 4 bases and J dropped 2 bases, with 16 bases sitting between them. The CDR3 has 15 residues. The CDR3 DNA sequence: TGTGCCTGGACACCGGGTCTTTTCCACACAGATACGCAGTATTTT. Translated, it gives CAWTPGLFHTDTQYF. Based on the CDR3 plus reference TRBV30 and TRBJ2-3, the full variable domain is SQTIHQWPATLVQPVGSPLSLECTVEGTSNPNLYWYRQAAGRGLQLLFYSVGIGQISSEVPQNLSASRPQDRQFILSSKKLLLSDSGFYLCAWTPGLFHTDTQYFGPGTRLTVL.

The rearrangement joins TRBV5-1 to TRBJ2-5; 9 bases fit TRBD1. The V gene end was trimmed by 0 bases and the J gene end by 1 base; junction bases not matched to a gene: 4. Germline assignment: CDR1 SGHRS and CDR2 YFSETQ. CDR3 length: 16 amino acids. The DNA of the CDR3 is TGCGCCAGCAGCTTGGGAGGGACAGGGACCCAAGAGACCCAGTACTTC. As protein: CASSLGGTGTQETQYF.

This rearrangement joins TRBV7-2 to TRBJ1-1; 9 bases map to TRBD1. The CDR3 runs 16 residues. The ends lost 5 bases at V and 3 bases at J; junction bases unmatched: 10. Germline V gene data show CDR1 as SGHTA and CDR2 as FQGNSA. CDR3 loop: CASSPDRGWGDTEAFF. CDR3 nucleotides: TGTGCCAGCAGCCCGGACAGGGGTTGGGGTGACACTGAAGCTTTCTTT.

This chain joins TRBV27 and TRBJ2-7; maybe TRBD2 (7 bases). The V and J ends lost 5 bases and 3 bases respectively, with 17 bases between them. The CDR3 covers 15 residues. The germline gives CDR1 MNHEY, CDR2 SMNVEV (reference sequence). The CDR3 reads CASSLRGGGFYEQYF. The DNA of the CDR3 is TGTGCCAGCAGTCTGAGAGGGGGGGGCTTCTACGAGCAGTACTTC.

V and J are TRBV9 and TRBJ2-2; possible D gene TRBD2, 5 bases. Germline V gives CDR1 SGDLS, CDR2 YYNGEE. V shed 0 bases and J shed 1 base, with 10 bases lying between them. This CDR3 is 16 amino acids long. The CDR3 DNA is TGTGCCAGCAGCGTAGCTCCCCGGGAGAACACCGGGGAGCTGTTTTTT. Translating it yields CASSVAPRENTGELFF.

CDR3 coding DNA: TGTGCCATCAGTGAGTCGAGATATCAGGGGAGCCCAGATACGCAGTATTTT. This sequence encodes CAISESRYQGSPDTQYF. The rearrangement joins TRBV10-3 to TRBJ2-3; weak D call: TRBD1 (6 bases). Trimming cost V 0 bases and J 4 bases, with 17 bases left between them. This CDR3 is 17 amino acids long. Germline V gives CDR1 ENHRY, CDR2 SYGVKD.

V gene TRBV7-2 combines with J gene TRBJ1-5, with D maybe TRBD1 (6 bases). Germline CDR1 and CDR2: SGHTA and FQGNSA. V was shortened by 5 bases and J by 1 base, with 15 bases between the two germline ends. The CDR3 runs to 16 residues. The CDR3: CASSPGSGGSNQPQHF. The CDR3 nucleotides read TGTGCCAGCAGCCCCGGATCTGGGGGCAGCAATCAGCCCCAGCATTTT.

The chain is built from TRBV6-1 and TRBJ1-5; possibly TRBD1 for D (6 bases). The CDR3 length is 17 residues. Trimming stripped 0 bases from V and 6 bases from J, with 18 bases between. CDR1 MNHNS and CDR2 SASEGT come from the germline V gene. The CDR3, as DNA: TGTGCCAGCAGTGAAGCGGCGGGGGGCGCGGCCACTCAGCCCCAGCATTTT. It yields the protein CASSEAAGGAATQPQHF.

The chain links TRBV5-1 to TRBJ2-2; TRBD1 aligns across 11 bases. Germline assignment: CDR1 SGHRS and CDR2 YFSETQ. The CDR3 consists of 16 residues. The junction had 1 base not matched to a gene; V was cut back by 0 bases and J by 3 bases. CDR3 DNA: TGCGCCAGCAGCTTGGGGGACAGGGGGGACACCGGGGAGCTGTTTTTT. Residues: CASSLGDRGDTGELFF.

The chain has TRBV19 and TRBJ2-2; 9 positions agree with TRBD1. After removal of 8 bases from V and 4 bases from J, the junction contained 5 bases not matched to a gene. Germline CDR1 LNHDA, CDR2 SQIVND (reference sequence). The CDR3 is made up of 14 amino acids. The CDR3 reads CASHRGPGTGELFF. CDR3 in DNA: TGTGCCAGTCACAGGGGGCCGGGCACCGGGGAGCTGTTTTTT.

The chain carries TRBV19 and TRBJ1-2; weak D call: TRBD1 (5 bases). The V gene lost 7 bases and the J gene lost 8 bases, with 17 bases spanning the gap. Per germline, CDR1 LNHDA and CDR2 SQIVND (reference sequence). This CDR3 has 13 amino acids. The CDR3 is CASNAGLERGYTF. CDR3 coding DNA: TGTGCCAGTAATGCGGGACTGGAACGCGGCTACACCTTC.

V and J are TRBV1 and TRBJ2-7; the table assigns TRBD2, which was not confirmed against the DNA. TRBV1 is described as a pseudogene. This CDR3 has 17 residues. CDR3: CTSSQVPTSGRGGEQYF. CDR3 bases: TGCACCAGCAGCCAAGTTCCGACTAGCGGGAGAGGAGGCGAGCAGTACTTC.

The rearrangement joins TRBV5-1 to TRBJ1-2; TRBD1 matches 10 bases. Germline V CDR1 and CDR2: SGHRS, YFSETQ. J gave up 4 bases and V 2 bases, and 14 bases lay outside the gene matches. This CDR3 has 18 amino acids. This chain's CDR3 is CASSFSDRGKPNIYGYTF. In DNA, the CDR3 is TGCGCCAGCAGCTTTTCGGACAGGGGGAAACCAAATATCTATGGCTACACCTTC.

The chain carries TRBV6-5 and TRBJ1-3, with 7 bases matching TRBD1. The CDR3 runs 15 residues. Trimming removed 6 bases from V and 2 bases from J; junction bases left unmatched: 7. CDR1 and CDR2 (germline): MNHEY, SVGAGI. The CDR3 bases are TGTGCCAGCAGGCGAACAGGGGAGCCTGGAAACACCATATATTTT. Amino acids: CASRRTGEPGNTIYF.

The CDR3 coding sequence is TGTGCCAGCAGCCACAGGGGGAATGAGCAGTTCTTC. Protein product: CASSHRGNEQFF. The chain uses TRBV7-8 and TRBJ2-1, with 8 bases aligning to TRBD1. The germline V gene encodes CDR1 SGHVS and CDR2 FQNEAQ. V shed 5 bases and J 7 bases; nucleotides not matched to a gene: 1. The CDR3 length is 12 residues.

This clone was seen just once. The J gene is TRBJ1-2, the V gene TRBV5-1; 8 nucleotides match TRBD1. With V trimmed by 5 bases and J by 6 bases, 12 bases remained unmatched. The CDR3 runs 15 residues. CDR1 and CDR2 (germline): SGHRS, YFSETQ. The CDR3 sequence is CASRTDRERQNGYTF. The CDR3 bases are TGCGCCAGCAGAACGGACAGGGAACGGCAGAATGGCTACACCTTC.

The chain uses TRBV7-6 and TRBJ2-7; D perhaps matches TRBD1 (5 bases). Trimming left V 3 bases short and J 0 bases short, with 18 bases between. In germline, CDR1 is SGHVS, CDR2 FNYEAQ. This CDR3 is 17 amino acids long. The CDR3, as DNA: TGTGCCAGCAGCTTCCCGCTTGACTGGACATTCTCCTACGAGCAGTACTTC. It translates to CASSFPLDWTFSYEQYF.

This chain links TRBV21-1 with TRBJ2-7; the table assigns TRBD2, which was not confirmed against the DNA. TRBV21-1 is classified as a pseudogene. The CDR3 contains 16 residues. The CDR3 region is CASRPGLNRGLWVQYF. The CDR3 DNA reads TGTGCCAGCAGGCCTGGGTTAAATCGGGGTCTATGGGTGCAGTACTTC.

The chain links TRBV4-1 to TRBJ2-1, with no clear D. In germline, CDR1 is MGHRA, CDR2 YSYEKL. Trimming pared 4 bases from V and 0 bases from J, leaving 10 bases between. CDR3 length: 15 amino acids. Written as DNA, the CDR3 is TGCGCCAGCAGCCTTACAGAAAGCTCCTACAATGAGCAGTTCTTC. Amino acid sequence: CASSLTESSYNEQFF.

The chain joins TRBV28 to TRBJ1-1; tentative D call: TRBD1 (5 bases). V was cut by 2 bases and J by 0 bases, with 13 bases left in between. The CDR3 loop spans 16 amino acids. Germline V CDR1 and CDR2: MDHEN, SYDVKM. The CDR3 nucleotides are TGTGCCAGCAGTTTACCACGAGGAGGGGTGAACACTGAAGCTTTCTTT. Amino acid sequence: CASSLPRGGVNTEAFF.

V gene TRBV30 combines with J gene TRBJ1-2; unclear D gene. CDR1 is GTSNPN, CDR2 SVGIG, per germline (reference sequence). The CDR3 runs 15 residues. V was clipped by 0 bases and J by 5 bases, with 16 bases between them. Here the CDR3 reads CAWSVLVPPVYGYTF. The DNA of the CDR3 is TGTGCCTGGAGTGTACTTGTACCACCCGTTTATGGCTACACCTTC.

The chain employs TRBV9 and TRBJ2-1; D may be TRBD2 (6 bases). The CDR3 consists of 15 residues. Germline V lookup: CDR1 SGDLS, CDR2 YYNGEE. V gave up 0 bases and J gave up 4 bases, with 11 bases separating them. Here the CDR3 reads CASSVGDSPYNEQFF. In DNA form, the CDR3 reads TGTGCCAGCAGCGTAGGGGACTCACCTTACAATGAGCAGTTCTTC.

Details on this clone: Other DNA sequences in this sample translate to the same CDR3. The J gene is TRBJ2-7, the V gene TRBV7-3; 10 bases are shared with TRBD1. V was pared by 6 bases and J by 3 bases, with 2 bases of the junction left unmatched. CDR3 length: 13 residues. CDR1 and CDR2 (germline): SGHTA, FQGTGA. CDR3 loop: CASSRDRGYEQYF. The CDR3 nucleotides are TGTGCCAGCAGTCGGGACAGGGGCTACGAGCAGTACTTC.

This clone was picked up a small number of times. The rearrangement links TRBV5-4 to TRBJ2-7; 8 nucleotides match TRBD2. The CDR3 length is 15 residues. V shed 3 bases, J shed 6 bases, and the junction held 11 bases outside the gene matches. Germline CDR1 reads SGHNT; CDR2 reads YYREEE (reference sequence). The CDR3 DNA reads as TGTGCCAGCAGCTCGGGCAGCGGGAGAGGCCTCGAGCAGTACTTC. It encodes CASSSGSGRGLEQYF.

The J gene is TRBJ1-5, the V gene TRBV30, with D perhaps matching TRBD1 (5 bases). This CDR3 comprises 17 residues. The V and J ends lost 3 bases and 2 bases respectively, with 20 bases between them. CDR1 is GTSNPN and CDR2 is SVGIG in the germline V gene (reference sequence). The CDR3 spells CAWSRGGARWGNQPQHF. CDR3 DNA sequence: TGTGCCTGGAGCCGGGGAGGGGCGAGGTGGGGCAATCAGCCCCAGCATTTT.

This chain links TRBV6-5 with TRBJ2-1; 12 positions match TRBD2. The germline CDR1 and CDR2 sequences are MNHEY and SVGAGI. The CDR3 covers 15 residues. Losses at the gene ends were 6 bases for V and 4 bases for J; bases not matched to a gene: 4. CDR3 sequence reads: CASSWTSGAYNEQFF. In nucleotides, the CDR3 is TGTGCCAGCAGCTGGACTAGCGGGGCTTACAATGAGCAGTTCTTC.